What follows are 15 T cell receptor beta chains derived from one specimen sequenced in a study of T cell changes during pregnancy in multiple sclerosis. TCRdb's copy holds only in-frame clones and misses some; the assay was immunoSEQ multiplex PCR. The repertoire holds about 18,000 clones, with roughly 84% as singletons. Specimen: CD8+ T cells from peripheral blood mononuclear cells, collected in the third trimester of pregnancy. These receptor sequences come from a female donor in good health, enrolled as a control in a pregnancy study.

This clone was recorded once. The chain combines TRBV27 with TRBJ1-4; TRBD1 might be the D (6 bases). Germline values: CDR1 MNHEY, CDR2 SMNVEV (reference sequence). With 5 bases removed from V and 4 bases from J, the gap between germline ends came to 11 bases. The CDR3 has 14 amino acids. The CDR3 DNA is TGTGCCAGCAGTAAAGGACAGTTTAATGAAAAACTGTTTTTT. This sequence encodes CASSKGQFNEKLFF.

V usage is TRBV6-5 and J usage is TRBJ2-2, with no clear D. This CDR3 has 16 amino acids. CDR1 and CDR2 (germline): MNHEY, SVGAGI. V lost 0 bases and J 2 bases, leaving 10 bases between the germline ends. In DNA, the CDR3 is TGTGCCAGCAGTTACTCGATGGCTCAAAACACCGGGGAGCTGTTTTTT. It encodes CASSYSMAQNTGELFF.

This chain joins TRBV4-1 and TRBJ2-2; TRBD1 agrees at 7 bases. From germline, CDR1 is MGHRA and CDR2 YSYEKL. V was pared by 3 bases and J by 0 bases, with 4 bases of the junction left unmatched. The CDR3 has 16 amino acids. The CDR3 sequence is CASSHNRGTNTGELFF. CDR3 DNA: TGCGCCAGCAGCCATAACAGGGGCACGAACACCGGGGAGCTGTTTTTT.

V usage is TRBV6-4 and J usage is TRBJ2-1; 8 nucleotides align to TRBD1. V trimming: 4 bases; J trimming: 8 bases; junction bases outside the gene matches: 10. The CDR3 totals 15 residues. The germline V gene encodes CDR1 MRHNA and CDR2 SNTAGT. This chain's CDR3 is CASSGRLTGVHEQFF. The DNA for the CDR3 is TGTGCCAGCAGTGGCCGCCTGACAGGGGTCCATGAGCAGTTCTTC.

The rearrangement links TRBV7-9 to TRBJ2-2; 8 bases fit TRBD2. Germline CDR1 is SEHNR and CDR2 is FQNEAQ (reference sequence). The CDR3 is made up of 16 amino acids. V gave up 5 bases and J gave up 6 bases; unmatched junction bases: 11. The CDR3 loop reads CASSTGTSFIAGELFF. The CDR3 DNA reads TGTGCCAGCAGCACAGGGACTAGTTTTATCGCCGGGGAGCTGTTTTTT.

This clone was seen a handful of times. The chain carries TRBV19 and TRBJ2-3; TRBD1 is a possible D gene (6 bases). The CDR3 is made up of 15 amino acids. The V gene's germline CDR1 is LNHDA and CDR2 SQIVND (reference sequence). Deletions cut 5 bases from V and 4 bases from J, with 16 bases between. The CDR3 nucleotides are TGTGCCAGTAGTGCCCTAACAGGGACCCCAGATACGCAGTATTTT. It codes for CASSALTGTPDTQYF.

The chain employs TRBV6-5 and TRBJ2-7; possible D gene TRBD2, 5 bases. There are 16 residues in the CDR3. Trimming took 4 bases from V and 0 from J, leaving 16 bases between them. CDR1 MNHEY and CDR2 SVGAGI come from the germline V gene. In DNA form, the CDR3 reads TGTGCCAGCAGTTTAATAGGAGGAGAAAACTCCTACGAGCAGTACTTC. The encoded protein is CASSLIGGENSYEQYF.

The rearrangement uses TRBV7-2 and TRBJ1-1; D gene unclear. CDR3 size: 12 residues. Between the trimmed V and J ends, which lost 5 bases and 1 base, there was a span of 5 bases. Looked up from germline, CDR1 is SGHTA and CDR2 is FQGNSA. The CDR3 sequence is CASSPRNTEAFF. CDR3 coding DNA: TGTGCCAGCAGCCCGCGGAACACTGAAGCTTTCTTT. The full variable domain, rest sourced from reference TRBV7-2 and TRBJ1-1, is GAGVSQSPSNKVTEKGKDVELRCDPISGHTALYWYRQSLGQGLEFLIYFQGNSAPDKSGLPSDRFSAERTGGSVSTLTIQRTQQEDSAVYLCASSPRNTEAFFGQGTRLTVV.

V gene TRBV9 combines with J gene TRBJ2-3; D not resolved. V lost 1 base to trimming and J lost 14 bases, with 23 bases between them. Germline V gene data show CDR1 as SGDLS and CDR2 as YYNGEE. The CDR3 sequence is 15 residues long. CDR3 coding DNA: TGTGCCAGCAGCGTACTCGACGGTGGAGAGCTAACTCCGTATTTT. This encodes CASSVLDGGELTPYF.

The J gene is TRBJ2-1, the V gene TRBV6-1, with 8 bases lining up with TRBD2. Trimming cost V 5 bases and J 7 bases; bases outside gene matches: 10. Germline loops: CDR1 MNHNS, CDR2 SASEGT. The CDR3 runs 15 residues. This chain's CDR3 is CASSSREGTRNEQFF. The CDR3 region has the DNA TGTGCCAGCAGTTCCCGAGAAGGGACTAGGAATGAGCAGTTCTTC.

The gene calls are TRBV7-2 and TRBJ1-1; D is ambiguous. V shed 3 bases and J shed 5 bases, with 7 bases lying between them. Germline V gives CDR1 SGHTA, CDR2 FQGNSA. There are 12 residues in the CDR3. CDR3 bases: TGTGCCAGCAGCTTTTTCCGGACTGAAGCTTTCTTT. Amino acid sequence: CASSFFRTEAFF.

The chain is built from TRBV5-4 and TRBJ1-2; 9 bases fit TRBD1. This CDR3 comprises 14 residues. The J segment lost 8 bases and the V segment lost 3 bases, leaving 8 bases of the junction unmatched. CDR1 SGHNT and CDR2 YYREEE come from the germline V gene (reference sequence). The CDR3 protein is CASSSGTGTEGYTF. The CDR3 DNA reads TGTGCCAGCAGCTCGGGGACAGGGACGGAAGGCTACACCTTC.

CDR3 nucleotide sequence: TGTGCCAGCAGCCCCTCCGGGACTAGCGGGAGTTTGCCGTTCTTC. This sequence encodes CASSPSGTSGSLPFF. This rearrangement joins TRBV9 to TRBJ2-1, with 14 bases aligning to TRBD2. V was clipped by 4 bases and J by 15 bases; unmatched bases: 12. CDR3 length: 15 amino acids. Germline values: CDR1 SGDLS, CDR2 YYNGEE.

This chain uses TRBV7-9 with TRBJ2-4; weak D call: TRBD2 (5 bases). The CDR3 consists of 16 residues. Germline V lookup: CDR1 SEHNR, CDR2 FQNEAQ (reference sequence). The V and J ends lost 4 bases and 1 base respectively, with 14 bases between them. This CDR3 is CASSSGGSVAKNIQYF. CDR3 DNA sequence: TGTGCCAGCAGCTCAGGAGGATCCGTGGCCAAAAACATTCAGTACTTC. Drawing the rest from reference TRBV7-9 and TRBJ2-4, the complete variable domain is DTGVSQNPRHKITKRGQNVTFRCDPISEHNRLYWYRQTLGQGPEFLTYFQNEAQLEKSRLLSDRFSAERPKGSFSTLEIQRTEQGDSAMYLCASSSGGSVAKNIQYFGAGTRLSVL.

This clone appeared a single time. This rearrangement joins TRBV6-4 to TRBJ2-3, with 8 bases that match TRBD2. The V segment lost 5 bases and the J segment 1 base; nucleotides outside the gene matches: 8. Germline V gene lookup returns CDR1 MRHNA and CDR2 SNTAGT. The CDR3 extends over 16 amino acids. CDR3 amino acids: CASSQLAEGGTDTQYF. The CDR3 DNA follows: TGTGCCAGCAGTCAACTAGCGGAGGGGGGCACAGATACGCAGTATTTT.